This TCR beta chain stems from a study of shared clonotypes between healthy human individuals. General study findings and limits: Generally, naive subsets (rather than memory subsets) showed larger estimated richness.

On this clone itself: No antigen is known for it.

The CDR3 sequence is 14 residues long. CDR1 and CDR2 (germline): LNHNV, YYDKDF (reference sequence). V lost 5 bases and J lost 0, with 10 bases in between. TCRdb keeps only in-frame clones here, not all; method: immunoSEQ multiplex PCR. Of almost 750,000 clones listed, 72% were seen once; the top ten hold approximately 1.7%. The chain couples TRBV15 to TRBJ1-2; D call uncertain. Material for sequencing was memory CD4+ T cells sorted from blood. Indicated subset: CD45RA-negative fraction. This receptor was obtained from a woman aged 30 to 39 in good health. CDR3 sequence: CATSPVPANYGYTF. DNA for the CDR3: TGTGCCACCAGCCCTGTGCCGGCTAACTATGGCTACACCTTC.